Below are 5 T cell receptor beta chains sequenced from a single sample in a study of a mutant IDH1 vaccine in newly diagnosed glioma. No antigens are known for them. The time point here: week 35, safety follow-up. A single vaccine dose contained 300 ug of mutant IDH1 20-mer peptide, and topical imiquimod was used with it. This table comes from immunoSEQ multiplex PCR, and its TCRdb copy is limited to in-frame clones, with some not included. The sample includes fewer than 90,000 clones, almost 85% of them seen just once. Source: PBMCs, taken from a glioma patient whose treatment included an IDH1 peptide vaccine. These receptors were obtained from a man aged 18 to 29 with glioma.

There are a few counts of this clone. The chain employs TRBV19 and TRBJ1-1, with TRBD1 matching 10 bases. Germline V gene data show CDR1 as LNHDA and CDR2 as SQIVND (reference sequence). J lost 5 bases, V lost 10 bases, and 4 bases had no gene match. The CDR3 extends over 12 amino acids. The CDR3 protein is CATRTGGTEAFF. As DNA, the CDR3 is TGTGCCACTAGGACAGGGGGAACTGAAGCTTTCTTT.

This chain links TRBV9 with TRBJ2-5; 7 nucleotides line up with TRBD1. Unmatched junction bases numbered 5, after V lost 3 bases and J lost 3 bases. Germline V CDR1 and CDR2: SGDLS, YYNGEE. The CDR3 runs 14 residues. This chain's CDR3 is CASSARDSEETQYF. The CDR3 nucleotides read TGTGCCAGCAGCGCCCGGGACAGCGAAGAGACCCAGTACTTC.

J is TRBJ2-7 and V is TRBV30; TRBD1 agrees at 8 bases. V dropped 5 bases and J dropped 1; count of bases not matched to a gene: 7. CDR3 length equals 14 residues. Germline assignment: CDR1 GTSNPN and CDR2 SVGIG (reference sequence). The CDR3 protein is CAWHRTGLSYEQYF. In nucleotides, the CDR3 is TGTGCCTGGCACCGGACAGGGCTATCCTACGAGCAGTACTTC.

The chain has TRBV4-1 and TRBJ2-3, with a tentative D call TRBD2 (6 bases). The CDR3 is 16 residues long. V lost 4 bases and J lost 6, with 20 bases in between. Germline-derived CDR1 and CDR2 are MGHRA and YSYEKL. CDR3 residues: CASSPLEGGVRDTQYF. CDR3 coding DNA: TGCGCCAGCAGCCCCCTGGAGGGCGGGGTTAGGGATACGCAGTATTTT.

This chain connects TRBV7-9 to TRBJ2-1; TRBD2 matches at 9 bases. Unmatched junction bases numbered 15, after V lost 5 bases and J lost 4 bases. In germline, CDR1 is SEHNR, CDR2 FQNEAQ (reference sequence). This CDR3 is built from 18 residues. The CDR3 DNA sequence: TGTGCCAGCAGCCACGGGCCTAGCGGGGATACTTCTTACAATGAGCAGTTCTTC. It is translated as CASSHGPSGDTSYNEQFF.